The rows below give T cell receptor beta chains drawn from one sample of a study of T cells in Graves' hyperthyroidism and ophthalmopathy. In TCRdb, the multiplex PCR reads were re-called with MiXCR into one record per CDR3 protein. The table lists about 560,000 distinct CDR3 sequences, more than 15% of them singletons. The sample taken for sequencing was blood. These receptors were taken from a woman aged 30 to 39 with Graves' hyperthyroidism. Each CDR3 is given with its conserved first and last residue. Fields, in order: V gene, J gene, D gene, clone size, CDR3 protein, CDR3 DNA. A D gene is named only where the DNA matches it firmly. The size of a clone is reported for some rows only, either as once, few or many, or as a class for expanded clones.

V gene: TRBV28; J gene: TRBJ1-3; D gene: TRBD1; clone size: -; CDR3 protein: CASSQGDSRVLYF; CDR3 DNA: TGTGCCAGCAGTCAGGGGGACAGCCGGGTTTTATATTTT
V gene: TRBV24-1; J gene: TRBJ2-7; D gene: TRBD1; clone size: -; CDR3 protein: CATSDTRDRGRDYEQYF; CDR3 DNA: TGTGCCACCAGTGATACCCGAGACAGGGGGCGAGACTACGAGCAGTACTTC
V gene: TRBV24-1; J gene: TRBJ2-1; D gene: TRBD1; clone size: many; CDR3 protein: CATSDRPRQGIYNEQFF; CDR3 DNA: TGTGCCACCAGTGACCGCCCTAGACAGGGGATTTACAATGAGCAGTTCTTC
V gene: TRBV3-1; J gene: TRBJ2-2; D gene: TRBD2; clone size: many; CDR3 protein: CASSQDSSGSNGELFF; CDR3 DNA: TGTGCCAGCAGCCAAGATTCTAGCGGGAGTAACGGGGAGCTGTTTTTT
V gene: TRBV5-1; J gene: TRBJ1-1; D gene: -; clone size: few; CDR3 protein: CASHPVQGRNTEAFF; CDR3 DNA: TGCGCCAGCCATCCCGTCCAGGGGAGGAACACTGAAGCTTTCTTT
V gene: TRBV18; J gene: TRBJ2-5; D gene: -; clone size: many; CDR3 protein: CASSTYQETQYF; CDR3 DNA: TGTGCCAGCTCAACATACCAAGAGACCCAGTACTTC
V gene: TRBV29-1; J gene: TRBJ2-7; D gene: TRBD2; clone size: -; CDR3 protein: CSVGNSGRAAGEQYF; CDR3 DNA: TGCAGCGTTGGAAATAGCGGGAGGGCCGCTGGCGAGCAGTACTTC
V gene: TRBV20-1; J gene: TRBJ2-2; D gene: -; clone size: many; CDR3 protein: CSASVSNTGELFF; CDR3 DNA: TGCAGTGCTAGCGTATCCAACACCGGGGAGCTGTTTTTT
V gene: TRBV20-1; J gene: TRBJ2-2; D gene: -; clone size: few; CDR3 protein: CSASSVTNTGELFF; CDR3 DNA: TGCAGTGCTAGTTCTGTTACGAACACCGGGGAGCTGTTTTTT
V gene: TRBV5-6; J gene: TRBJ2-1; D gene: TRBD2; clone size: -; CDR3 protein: CASSAPAGLAGGPHNEQFF; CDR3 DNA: TGTGCCAGCAGCGCCCCCGCCGGGTTAGCGGGAGGGCCCCACAATGAGCAGTTCTTC
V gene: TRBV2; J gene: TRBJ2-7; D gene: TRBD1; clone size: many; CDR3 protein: CASTPGQDNYEQYF; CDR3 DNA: TGTGCCAGCACCCCGGGACAGGACAACTACGAGCAGTACTTC
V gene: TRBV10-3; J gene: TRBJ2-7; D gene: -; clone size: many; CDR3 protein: CATRLGGGPEQYF; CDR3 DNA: TGTGCCACCCGTTTGGGCGGAGGGCCCGAGCAGTACTTC
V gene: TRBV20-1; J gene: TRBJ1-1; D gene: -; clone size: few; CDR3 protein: CSARGSGGAVTEAFF; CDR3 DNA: TGCAGTGCTAGAGGGTCGGGGGGCGCAGTCACTGAAGCTTTCTTT
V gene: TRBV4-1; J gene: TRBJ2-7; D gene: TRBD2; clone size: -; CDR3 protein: CASSPQQLSVTSGTSYEQYF; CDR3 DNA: TGCGCCAGCAGCCCGCAACAGCTATCTGTGACTAGCGGGACATCCTACGAGCAGTACTTC
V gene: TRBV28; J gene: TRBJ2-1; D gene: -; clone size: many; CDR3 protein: CASSLPGDSYNEQFF; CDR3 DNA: TGTGCCAGCAGTTTGCCCGGGGACTCCTACAATGAGCAGTTCTTC
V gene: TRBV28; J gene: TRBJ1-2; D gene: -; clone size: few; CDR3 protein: CASSLDPAAGRNYGYTF; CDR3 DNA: TGTGCCAGCAGTTTAGACCCCGCCGCTGGGCGGAACTATGGCTACACCTTC
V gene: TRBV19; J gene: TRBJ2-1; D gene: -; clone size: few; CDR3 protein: CASSIDAGPLDTYNEQFF; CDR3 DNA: TGTGCCAGTAGTATAGACGCGGGACCGCTAGACACCTACAATGAGCAGTTCTTC
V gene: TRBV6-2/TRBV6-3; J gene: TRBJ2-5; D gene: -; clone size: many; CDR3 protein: CASNGPDQETQYF; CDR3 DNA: TGTGCCAGCAACGGCCCGGACCAAGAGACCCAGTACTTC
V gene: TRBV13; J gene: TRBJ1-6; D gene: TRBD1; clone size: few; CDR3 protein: CASSQRDRNSPLHF; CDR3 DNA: TGTGCCAGCAGTCAACGGGACAGGAATTCACCCCTCCACTTT
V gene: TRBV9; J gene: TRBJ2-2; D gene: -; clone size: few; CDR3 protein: CASSVDDYTGELFF; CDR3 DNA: TGTGCCAGCAGCGTAGATGACTACACCGGGGAGCTGTTTTTT
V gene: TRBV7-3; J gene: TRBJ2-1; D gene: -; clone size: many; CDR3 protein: CASSLLGAGNEQFF; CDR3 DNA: TGTGCCAGCAGCTTACTGGGGGCGGGCAATGAGCAGTTCTTC
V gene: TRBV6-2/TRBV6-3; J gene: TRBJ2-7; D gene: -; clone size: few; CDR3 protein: CASSYSPASYEQYF; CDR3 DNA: TGTGCCAGCAGTTATAGTCCAGCAAGCTACGAGCAGTACTTC
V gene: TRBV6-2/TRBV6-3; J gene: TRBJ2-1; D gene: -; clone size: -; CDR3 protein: CASSGHRAPGQFF; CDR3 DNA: TGTGCCAGCAGTGGCCACAGGGCCCCTGGGCAGTTCTTC
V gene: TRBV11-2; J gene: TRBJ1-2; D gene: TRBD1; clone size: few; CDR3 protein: CASSRDRGTYGYTF; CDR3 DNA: TGTGCCAGCAGTCGCGACAGGGGGACTTATGGCTACACCTTC
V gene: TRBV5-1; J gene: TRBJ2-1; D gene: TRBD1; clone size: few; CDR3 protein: CASSPHRGGVYNEQFF; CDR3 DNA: TGCGCCAGCAGCCCCCACAGAGGGGGCGTCTACAATGAGCAGTTCTTC
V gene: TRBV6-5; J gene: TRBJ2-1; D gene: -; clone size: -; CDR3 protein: CASSYRQTHNEQFF; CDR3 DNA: TGTGCCAGCAGTTACAGACAGACCCACAATGAGCAGTTCTTC
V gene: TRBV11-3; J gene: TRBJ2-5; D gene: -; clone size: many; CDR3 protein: CASSLEGYQETQYF; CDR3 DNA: TGTGCCAGCAGCTTAGAGGGGTACCAAGAGACCCAGTACTTC
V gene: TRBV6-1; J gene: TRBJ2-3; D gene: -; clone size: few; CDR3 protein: CASSEALSGSTDTQYF; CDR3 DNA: TGTGCCAGCAGTGAAGCGCTCTCCGGAAGCACAGATACGCAGTATTTT
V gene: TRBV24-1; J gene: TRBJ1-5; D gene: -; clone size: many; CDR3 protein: CATGTGGESNQPQHF; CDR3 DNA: TGTGCCACCGGAACCGGAGGGGAGAGCAATCAGCCCCAGCATTTT
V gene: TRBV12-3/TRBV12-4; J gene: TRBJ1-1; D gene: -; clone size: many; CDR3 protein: CASSLSRQRNTEAFF; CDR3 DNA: TGTGCCAGCAGTTTATCTCGGCAGAGGAACACTGAAGCTTTCTTT
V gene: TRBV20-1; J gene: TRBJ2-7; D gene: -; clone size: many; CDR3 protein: CSARWITEQYF; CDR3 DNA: TGCAGTGCTAGGTGGATAACCGAGCAGTACTTC
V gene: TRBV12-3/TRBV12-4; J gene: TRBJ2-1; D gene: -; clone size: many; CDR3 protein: CASSLDESGNEQFF; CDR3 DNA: TGTGCCAGCAGTTTAGACGAGTCGGGTAATGAGCAGTTCTTC
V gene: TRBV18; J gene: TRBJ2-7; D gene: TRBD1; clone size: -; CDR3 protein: CASSPAVDRGYEQYF; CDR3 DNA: TGTGCCAGCTCACCGGCGGTGGACAGGGGTTACGAGCAGTACTTC
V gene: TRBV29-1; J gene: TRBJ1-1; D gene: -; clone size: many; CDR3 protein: CSVVGLLLTEAFF; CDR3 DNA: TGCAGCGTTGTTGGCCTCCTCCTCACTGAAGCTTTCTTT
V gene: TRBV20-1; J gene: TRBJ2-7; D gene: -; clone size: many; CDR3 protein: CSARSLGVRAGEQYF; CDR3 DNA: TGCAGTGCTAGATCCCTCGGGGTCAGGGCCGGCGAGCAGTACTTC
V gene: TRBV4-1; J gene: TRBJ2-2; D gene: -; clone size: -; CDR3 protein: CASSQATGVGELFF; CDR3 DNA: TGCGCCAGCAGCCAAGCTACGGGCGTCGGGGAGCTGTTTTTT
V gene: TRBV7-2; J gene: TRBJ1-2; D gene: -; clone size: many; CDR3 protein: CASSLATGETNYGYTF; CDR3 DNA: TGTGCCAGCAGCTTAGCGACGGGTGAAACTAACTATGGCTACACCTTC
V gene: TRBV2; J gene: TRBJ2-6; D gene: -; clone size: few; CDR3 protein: CASRAGPLSGANVLTF; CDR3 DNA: TGTGCCAGCAGGGCCGGGCCGCTCTCTGGGGCCAACGTCCTGACTTTC
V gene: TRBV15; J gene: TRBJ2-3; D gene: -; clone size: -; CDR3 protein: CATSSAVLDTQYF; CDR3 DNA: TGTGCCACCAGCAGTGCGGTATTAGATACGCAGTATTTT
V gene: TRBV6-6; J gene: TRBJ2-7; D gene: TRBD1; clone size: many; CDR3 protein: CASSYGPTGDPYEQYF; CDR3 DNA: TGTGCCAGCAGTTACGGCCCGACAGGGGACCCCTACGAGCAGTACTTC
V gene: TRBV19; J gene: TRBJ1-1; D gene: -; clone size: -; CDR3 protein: CACDGGTEAFF; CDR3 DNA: TGTGCCTGCGACGGTGGCACTGAAGCTTTCTTT
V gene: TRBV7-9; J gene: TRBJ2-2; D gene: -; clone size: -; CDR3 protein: CASSLALSGELFF; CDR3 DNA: TGTGCCAGCAGCTTAGCGCTGTCCGGGGAGCTGTTTTTT
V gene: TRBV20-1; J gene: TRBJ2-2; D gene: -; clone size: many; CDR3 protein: CSVASPNTGELFF; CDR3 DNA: TGCAGTGTGGCGTCCCCGAACACCGGGGAGCTGTTTTTT
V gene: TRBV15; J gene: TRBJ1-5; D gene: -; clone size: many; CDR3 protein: CATSRDMGHNQPQHF; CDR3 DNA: TGTGCCACCAGCAGAGATATGGGCCACAATCAGCCCCAGCATTTT
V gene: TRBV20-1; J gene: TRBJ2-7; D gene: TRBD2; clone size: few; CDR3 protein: CSASRAGGPHEQYF; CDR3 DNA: TGCAGTGCCAGCCGTGCGGGAGGACCCCACGAGCAGTACTTC
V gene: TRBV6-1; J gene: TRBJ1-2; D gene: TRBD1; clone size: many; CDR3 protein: CASRTTGEGREGYTF; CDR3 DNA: TGTGCCAGCAGAACGACAGGGGAGGGCCGGGAGGGCTACACCTTC
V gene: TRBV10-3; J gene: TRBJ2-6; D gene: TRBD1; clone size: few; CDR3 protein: CAIRPGQGTSGANVLTF; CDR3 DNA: TGTGCCATCAGGCCGGGACAGGGAACCTCTGGGGCCAACGTCCTGACTTTC
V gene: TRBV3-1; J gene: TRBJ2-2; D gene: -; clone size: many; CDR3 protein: CASSPRAGLNTGELFF; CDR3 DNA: TGTGCCAGCAGCCCTCGTGCTGGGTTGAACACCGGGGAGCTGTTTTTT
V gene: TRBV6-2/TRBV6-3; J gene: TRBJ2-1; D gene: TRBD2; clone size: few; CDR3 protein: CASSYPSGRSYNEQFF; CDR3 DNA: TGTGCCAGCAGTTACCCGAGCGGGAGGTCGTACAATGAGCAGTTCTTC
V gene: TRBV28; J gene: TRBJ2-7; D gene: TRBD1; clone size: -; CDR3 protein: CASSSVGTGGYEQYF; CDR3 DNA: TGTGCCAGCAGTTCCGTAGGGACAGGGGGCTACGAGCAGTACTTC
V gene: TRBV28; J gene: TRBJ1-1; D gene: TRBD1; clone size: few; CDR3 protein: CASRHQGAAGEAFF; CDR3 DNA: TGTGCCAGCAGACATCAGGGGGCTGCGGGTGAAGCTTTCTTT
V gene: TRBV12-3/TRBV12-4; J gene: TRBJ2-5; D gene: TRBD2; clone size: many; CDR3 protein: CASSFGVTSGSWGTQYF; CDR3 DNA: TGTGCCAGCAGTTTTGGGGTGACTAGCGGGAGTTGGGGGACCCAGTACTTC
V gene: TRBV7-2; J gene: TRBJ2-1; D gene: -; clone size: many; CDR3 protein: CASSSGPVRIDEQFF; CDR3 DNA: TGTGCCAGCAGCTCGGGGCCGGTCAGGATAGATGAGCAGTTCTTC
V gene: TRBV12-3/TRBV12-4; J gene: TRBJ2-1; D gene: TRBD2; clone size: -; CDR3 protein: CASSYSRLAGEYNEQFF; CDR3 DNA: TGTGCCAGCAGTTACTCGAGACTAGCGGGTGAATACAATGAGCAGTTCTTC
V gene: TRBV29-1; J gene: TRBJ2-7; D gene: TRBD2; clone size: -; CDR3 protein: CSVAHGGTYEQYF; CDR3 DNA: TGCAGCGTTGCGCACGGGGGGACCTACGAGCAGTACTTC
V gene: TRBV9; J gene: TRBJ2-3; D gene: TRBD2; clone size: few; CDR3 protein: CASSAGLAGLGTDTQYF; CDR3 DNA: TGTGCCAGCAGCGCCGGACTAGCGGGACTCGGGACAGATACGCAGTATTTT
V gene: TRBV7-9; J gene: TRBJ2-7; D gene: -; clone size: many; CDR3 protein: CASSPKGLGLYEQYF; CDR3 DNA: TGTGCCAGCAGCCCTAAGGGTTTAGGGCTCTACGAGCAGTACTTC
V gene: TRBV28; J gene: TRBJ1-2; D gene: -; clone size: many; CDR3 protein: CASSYSGTYGYTF; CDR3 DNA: TGTGCCAGCAGTTACAGCGGAACCTATGGCTACACCTTC
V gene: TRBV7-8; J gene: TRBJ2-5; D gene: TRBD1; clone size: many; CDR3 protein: CASIRPGQGFRDRKETQYF; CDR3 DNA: TGTGCCAGCATCCGGCCGGGACAGGGCTTCCGGGACCGCAAAGAGACCCAGTACTTC